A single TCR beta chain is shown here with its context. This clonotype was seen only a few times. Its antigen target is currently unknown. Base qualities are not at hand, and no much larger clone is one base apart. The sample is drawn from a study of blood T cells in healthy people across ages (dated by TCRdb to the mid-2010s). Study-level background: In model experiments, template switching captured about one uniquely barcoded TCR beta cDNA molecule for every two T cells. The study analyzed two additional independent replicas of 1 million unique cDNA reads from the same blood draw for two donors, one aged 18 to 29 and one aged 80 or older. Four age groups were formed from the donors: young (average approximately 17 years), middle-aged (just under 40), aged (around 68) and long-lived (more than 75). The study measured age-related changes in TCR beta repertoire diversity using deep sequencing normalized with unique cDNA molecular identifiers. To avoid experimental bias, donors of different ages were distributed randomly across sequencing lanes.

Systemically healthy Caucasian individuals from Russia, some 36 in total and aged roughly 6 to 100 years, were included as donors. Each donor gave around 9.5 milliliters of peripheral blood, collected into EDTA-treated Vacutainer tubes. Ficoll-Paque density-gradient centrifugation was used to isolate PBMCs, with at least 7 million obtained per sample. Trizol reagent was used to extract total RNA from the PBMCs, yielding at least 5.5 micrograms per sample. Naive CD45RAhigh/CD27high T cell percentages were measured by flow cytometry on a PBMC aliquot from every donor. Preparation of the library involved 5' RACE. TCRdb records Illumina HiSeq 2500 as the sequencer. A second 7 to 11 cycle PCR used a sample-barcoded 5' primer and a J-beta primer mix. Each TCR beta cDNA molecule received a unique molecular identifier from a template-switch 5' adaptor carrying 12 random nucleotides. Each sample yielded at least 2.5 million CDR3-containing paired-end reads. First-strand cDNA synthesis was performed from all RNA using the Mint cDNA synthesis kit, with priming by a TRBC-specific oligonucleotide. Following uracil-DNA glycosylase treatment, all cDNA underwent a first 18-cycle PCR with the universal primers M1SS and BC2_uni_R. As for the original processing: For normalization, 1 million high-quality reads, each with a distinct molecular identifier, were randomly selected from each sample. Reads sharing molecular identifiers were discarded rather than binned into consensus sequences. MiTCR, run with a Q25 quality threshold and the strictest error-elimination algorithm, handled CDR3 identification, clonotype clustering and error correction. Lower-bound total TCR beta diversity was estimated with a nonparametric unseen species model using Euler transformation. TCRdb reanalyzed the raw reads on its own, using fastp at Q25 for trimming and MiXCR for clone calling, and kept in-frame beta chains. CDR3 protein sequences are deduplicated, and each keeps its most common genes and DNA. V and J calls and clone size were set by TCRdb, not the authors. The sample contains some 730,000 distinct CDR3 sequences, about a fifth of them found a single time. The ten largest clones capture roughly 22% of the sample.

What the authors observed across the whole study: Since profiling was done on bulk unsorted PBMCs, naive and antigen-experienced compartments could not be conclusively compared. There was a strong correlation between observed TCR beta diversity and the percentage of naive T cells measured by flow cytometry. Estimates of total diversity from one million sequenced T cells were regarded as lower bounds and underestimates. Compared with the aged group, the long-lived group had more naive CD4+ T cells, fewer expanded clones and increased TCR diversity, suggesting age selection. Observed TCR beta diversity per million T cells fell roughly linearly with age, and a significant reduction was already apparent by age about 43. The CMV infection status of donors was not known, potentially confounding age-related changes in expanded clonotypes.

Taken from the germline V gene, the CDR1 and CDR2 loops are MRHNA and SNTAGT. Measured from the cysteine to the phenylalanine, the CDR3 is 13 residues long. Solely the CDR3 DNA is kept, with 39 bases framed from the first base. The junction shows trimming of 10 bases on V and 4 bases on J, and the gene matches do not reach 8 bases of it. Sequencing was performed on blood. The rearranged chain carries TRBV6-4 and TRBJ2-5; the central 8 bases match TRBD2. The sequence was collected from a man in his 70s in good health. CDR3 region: CATNGLAGETQYF. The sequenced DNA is TGTGCCACCAATGGACTAGCCGGAGAGACCCAGTACTTC.